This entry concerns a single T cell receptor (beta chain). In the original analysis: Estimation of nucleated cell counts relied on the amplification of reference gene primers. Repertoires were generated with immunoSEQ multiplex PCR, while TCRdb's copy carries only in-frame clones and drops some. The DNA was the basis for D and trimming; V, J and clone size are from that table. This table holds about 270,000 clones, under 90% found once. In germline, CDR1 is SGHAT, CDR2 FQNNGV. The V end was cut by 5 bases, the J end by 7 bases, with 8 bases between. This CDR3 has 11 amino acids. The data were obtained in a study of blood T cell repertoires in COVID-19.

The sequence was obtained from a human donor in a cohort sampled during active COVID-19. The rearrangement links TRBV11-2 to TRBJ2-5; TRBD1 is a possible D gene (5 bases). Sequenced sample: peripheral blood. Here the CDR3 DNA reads TGTGCCAGCAGCCCTCAGGGGACCCAGTACTTC. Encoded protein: CASSPQGTQYF.